This is a list of T cell receptor beta chains from one sample in a study of brain T cells in children with intractable seizures. Here immunoSEQ multiplex PCR was the method, and the copy in TCRdb shows in-frame clones only, minus some. Altogether under 150,000 clones are present, approximately 94% being singletons, with the ten largest covering roughly 4%. This specimen was peripheral blood, taken at surgery. Source of these receptors: a boy in the first two years of life with hemimegalencephaly and intractable seizures. CDR3s include the opening cysteine and the closing phenylalanine or tryptophan. D genes are given only for firm matches. Size is stated for part of the rows, as once, few or many counts, or as a class when the clone is expanded.

CDR3aa	CDR3nt	len	abundance	v_gene	d_gene	j_gene
CASSEEQGNNYGYTF	TGTGCCAGCAGTGAAGAGCAAGGGAATAACTATGGCTACACCTTC	15	-	TRBV6-1	-	TRBJ1-2
CASSEGLAGGSYNEQFF	TGTGCCAGCAGTGAGGGACTAGCGGGAGGGTCCTACAATGAGCAGTTCTTC	17	-	TRBV6-1	TRBD2	TRBJ2-1
CASSQGSRRPDNEQFF	TGTGCCAGCAGCCAAGGGTCTAGGCGACCAGACAATGAGCAGTTCTTC	16	-	TRBV3-1/TRBV3-2	-	TRBJ2-1
CASSYGGSNEQFF	TGTGCCAGCAGTTACGGGGGAAGCAATGAGCAGTTCTTC	13	-	TRBV6-5	-	TRBJ2-1
CASSDQGSNQPQHF	TGTGCCAGCAGCGACCAGGGGAGCAATCAGCCCCAGCATTTT	14	few	TRBV5-4	-	TRBJ1-5
CASSLNREVGKLFF	TGTGCCAGCAGCCTCAACAGGGAGGTGGGAAAACTGTTTTTT	14	-	TRBV27	-	TRBJ1-4
CASSSTGGAENQPQHF	TGTGCCAGCAGTAGTACAGGGGGCGCGGAAAATCAGCCCCAGCATTTT	16	-	TRBV6-6	TRBD1	TRBJ1-5
CASSLARLTEAFF	TGCGCCAGCAGCTTGGCAAGGCTAACTGAAGCTTTCTTT	13	-	TRBV5-1	-	TRBJ1-1
CASSPRLAGEPGELFF	TGTGCCAGCAGCCCCCGCCTAGCGGGAGAGCCCGGGGAGCTGTTTTTT	16	once	TRBV5-8	TRBD2	TRBJ2-2
CASSLVGGRDEQFF	TGCGCCAGCAGCTTGGTGGGAGGGAGGGATGAGCAGTTCTTC	14	-	TRBV5-1	TRBD2	TRBJ2-1
CASSTSGTLYNEQFF	TGTGCCAGCAGCACTAGCGGGACCCTCTACAATGAGCAGTTCTTC	15	few	TRBV21-1	-	TRBJ2-1
CSVVTQGSYNEQFF	TGCAGCGTTGTAACACAGGGGTCCTACAATGAGCAGTTCTTC	14	-	TRBV29-1	TRBD1	TRBJ2-1
CASSSLPEVGGISLPKNIQYF	TGTGCCAGCAGCTCCCTGCCGGAAGTGGGGGGTATATCTCTGCCCAAAAACATTCAGTACTTC	21	-	TRBV13	-	TRBJ2-4
CASSSSSGRKRNEQFF	TGTGCCAGTAGTAGCTCTAGCGGGAGAAAACGGAATGAGCAGTTCTTC	16	-	TRBV19	TRBD2	TRBJ2-1
CASSLRGETQYF	TGTGCCAGCAGCTTAAGGGGGGAGACCCAGTACTTC	12	-	TRBV7-6	-	TRBJ2-5
CASSGLAGETQYF	TGTGCCAGCAGCGGACTAGCGGGAGAGACCCAGTACTTC	13	once	TRBV9	TRBD2	TRBJ2-5
CASSQDPPAGISDQPQHF	TGCGCCAGCAGCCAAGATCCCCCCGCGGGTATTTCCGATCAGCCCCAGCATTTT	18	-	TRBV4-3	-	TRBJ1-5
CAGGGPPPAYEQYF	TGTGCCGGCGGGGGACCGCCCCCTGCCTACGAGCAGTACTTC	14	-	TRBV28	TRBD2	TRBJ2-7
CATRRGPEVQYF	TGTGCCACCCGGCGGGGCCCAGAGGTGCAGTACTTC	12	-	TRBV28	-	TRBJ2-7
CASSSGQGLGYTF	TGCGCCAGCAGCTCCGGACAGGGATTAGGCTACACCTTC	13	-	TRBV5-1	TRBD1	TRBJ1-2
CASSFRVNEKLFF	TGCGCCAGCAGCTTCAGAGTTAATGAAAAACTGTTTTTT	13	-	TRBV5-1	-	TRBJ1-4
CAWSAWDRGDSGANVLTF	TGTGCCTGGAGTGCCTGGGACAGGGGGGACTCTGGGGCCAACGTCCTGACTTTC	18	-	TRBV30	TRBD1	TRBJ2-6
CASRPPRF	TGTGCCAGCAGGCCCCCCCGCTTT	8	-	TRBV27	-	TRBJ1-2
CASTDGAREAKYGTGELFF	TGCGCCAGCACCGACGGTGCCAGGGAGGCTAAGTATGGCACCGGGGAGCTGTTTTTT	19	-	TRBV10-2	-	TRBJ2-2
CASSLEVESGSPETQYF	TGTGCCAGCAGCTTAGAAGTCGAAAGCGGGAGTCCGGAGACCCAGTACTTC	17	-	TRBV7-6	TRBD2	TRBJ2-5
CASSLVGGANTGELFF	TGTGCCAGCAGCTTAGTCGGGGGGGCGAACACCGGGGAGCTGTTTTTT	16	-	TRBV7-6	TRBD2	TRBJ2-2
CATSDLGRQGEQPQHF	TGTGCCACCAGTGATTTGGGAAGACAGGGGGAGCAGCCCCAGCATTTT	16	-	TRBV24-1	TRBD1	TRBJ1-5
CASSLQGQTETQYF	TGCGCCAGCAGCTTGCAGGGTCAGACGGAGACCCAGTACTTC	14	-	TRBV5-1	-	TRBJ2-5
CATGGTLNTGELFF	TGTGCCACAGGCGGGACTCTGAACACCGGGGAGCTGTTTTTT	14	-	TRBV24-1	-	TRBJ2-2
CASSKQETQYF	TGTGCCAGCAGCAAACAAGAGACCCAGTACTTC	11	-	TRBV11-3	-	TRBJ2-5
CASSTFRGETDTQYF	TGTGCCAGCAGCACCTTCAGGGGGGAAACAGATACGCAGTATTTT	15	-	TRBV7-3	-	TRBJ2-3
CASSDWRGLAGDNEQFF	TGCGCCAGCAGTGACTGGAGGGGACTAGCGGGAGACAATGAGCAGTTCTTC	17	-	TRBV10-2	TRBD2	TRBJ2-1
CASSLYTGVTYEQYF	TGCGCCAGCAGCTTGTACACAGGGGTTACCTACGAGCAGTACTTC	15	-	TRBV5-1	TRBD1	TRBJ2-7
CASSIKASGIWNEQFF	TGTGCCAGTAGTATAAAAGCTAGCGGGATTTGGAATGAGCAGTTCTTC	16	-	TRBV19	TRBD2	TRBJ2-1
CASSGTSGRWSETQYF	TGCGCCAGCAGTGGGACTAGCGGGAGGTGGTCAGAGACCCAGTACTTC	16	-	TRBV10-2	TRBD2	TRBJ2-5
CASNPTVSMNTEAFF	TGTGCCAGCAACCCGACAGTTTCCATGAACACTGAAGCTTTCTTT	15	-	TRBV7-2	-	TRBJ1-1
CASSASGTSNLKFF	TGTGCCAGCAGCGCATCCGGGACTAGTAATCTTAAGTTCTTC	14	-	TRBV9	TRBD2	TRBJ2-1
CASRGHPPSYEQYF	TGTGCCAGTAGGGGACACCCCCCCTCCTACGAGCAGTACTTC	14	-	TRBV19	-	TRBJ2-7